This entry features one TCR beta chain sequence. The antigen it binds to is not known. No much larger clone exists at a distance of one base, and base qualities are not known. From the cysteine up to the phenylalanine, the CDR3 has a length of 16 residues. The only DNA kept is the CDR3, 48 bases in frame from the first base. Looking up the germline V gene yields CDR1 SGDLS and CDR2 YYNGEE. Trimming takes 4 bases off V and 2 bases off J; junction bases not matched to a gene: 7. The data derive from a study of PD-1 blockade in mismatch repair-deficient tumors (dated by TCRdb to about 2017). At the level of the whole study: Between late 2013 and 2016, the trial enrolled roughly 86 consecutive patients with some eleven types of mismatch repair-deficient cancer, all of whom had received prior treatment and were progressing. Tumor-associated T cell clones were tracked in the peripheral blood of patients responding to PD-1 blockade by deep sequencing of TCR CDR3 regions.

Mismatch repair deficiency was established in every enrolled patient by polymerase chain reaction or immunohistochemistry. TCR sequencing was carried out for three patients who responded to pembrolizumab therapy. In the phase II trial, pembrolizumab PD-1 blockade was tested prospectively in advanced mismatch repair-deficient cancers, no matter which tissue of origin the cancers came from. Peripheral blood T cell samples were collected serially, before PD-1 blockade began and at several time points afterward. The timing of each blood sample was reported as weeks after the first dose of pembrolizumab. Libraries were made using the immunoSEQ multiplex PCR assay. TCRdb mirrors the immuneACCESS table, restricted to in-frame sequences. Some clones are absent from its copies; in checked studies, under half trace to an unresolved V gene, and the reason for the others is unknown. Present in this sample are roughly 50,000 clones, around 82% of which were seen just once. Jointly, the top ten make up about 3.5% of the sample.

Beyond this particular receptor, the publication reports: Clones residing in the tumor, which were often undetectable in blood before treatment, expanded quickly after pembrolizumab and then contracted, generally before radiologic responses.

The TCR originated in an adult with mismatch repair-deficient cancer. The chain is assembled from TRBV9 and TRBJ2-1; 9 nucleotides in the junction match TRBD2. Source: peripheral blood, taken 4 weeks after starting pembrolizumab. The sequenced DNA is TGTGCCAGCAGCTCGCGACTAGCGGAGGCCTACAATGAGCAGTTCTTC. The encoded protein is CASSSRLAEAYNEQFF.